These 18 T cell receptor beta chains were all obtained from the same sample, sequenced in a study of identifying expanded T cells in peripheral blood. Profiled with immunoSEQ multiplex PCR; TCRdb holds only in-frame clones, not every one. The sample has tens of thousands of clones, approximately 83% seen once. Source material: blood. The receptors stem from a person aged 18-69 years in good health.

The chain carries TRBV9 and TRBJ2-1, with D perhaps being TRBD1 or TRBD2 (5 bases each). Trimming removed 0 bases at V and 11 bases at J, with 27 bases between. CDR1 and CDR2 (germline): SGDLS, YYNGEE. This CDR3 has 18 residues. This CDR3 reads CASSVGVRERVLGSKQFF. For the CDR3, the DNA is TGTGCCAGCAGCGTAGGCGTCAGGGAGCGAGTTTTAGGTAGTAAGCAGTTCTTC.

The genes are TRBV2 and TRBJ1-6, with D possibly TRBD1 on 6 matching bases. Germline V lookup: CDR1 SNHLY, CDR2 FYNNEI. This CDR3 is 16 amino acids long. The germline V and J ends were trimmed by 7 bases and 6 bases, with 19 bases remaining between them. CDR3 sequence (DNA): TGTGCCAGCAAGAAAGAAGGGGGTATCGGTAATTCACCCCTCCACTTT. Residues: CASKKEGGIGNSPLHF. The full variable domain, rest sourced from reference TRBV2 and TRBJ1-6, is EPEVTQTPSHQVTQMGQEVILRCVPISNHLYFYWYRQILGQKVEFLVSFYNNEISEKSEIFDDQFSVERPDGSNFTLKIRSTKLEDSAMYFCASKKEGGIGNSPLHFGNGTRLTVT.

The chain uses TRBV29-1 and TRBJ1-3, with D tentatively TRBD1 (5 bases). From germline, CDR1 is SQVTM and CDR2 ANQGSEA. Between the trimmed V and J ends, which lost 7 bases and 2 bases, there was a span of 12 bases. The CDR3 sequence is 13 residues long. CDR3 nucleotides: TGCAGCGCCACTGGGGGGACTGGAAACACCATATATTTT. Encoded protein: CSATGGTGNTIYF.

The count of this clone is one. The rearrangement joins TRBV7-2 to TRBJ1-5, with D possibly matching TRBD1 (6 bases). This CDR3 contains 13 residues. The germline gives CDR1 SGHTA, CDR2 FQGNSA. The V and J ends lost 5 bases and 4 bases respectively, with 9 bases between them. The CDR3 DNA reads as TGTGCCAGCAGCACAGACAGGAATCAGCCCCAGCATTTT. This translates into CASSTDRNQPQHF.

The V gene is TRBV6-1, the J gene TRBJ1-5; possibly TRBD1 for D (6 bases). The CDR3 has 14 residues. V was cut by 4 bases and J by 4 bases, with 11 bases left in between. Germline lookup yields CDR1 MNHNS and CDR2 SASEGT. In nucleotides, the CDR3 is TGTGCCAGCAGTGGGAGAACAGGGAATCAGCCCCAGCATTTT. Protein sequence: CASSGRTGNQPQHF.

V is TRBV7-4 and J is TRBJ1-1; the D gene is possibly TRBD1 (5 bases). Germline lookup yields CDR1 SGHVT and CDR2 SQSDAQ. This CDR3 region has 14 residues. Trimming left V 7 bases short and J 4 bases short, with 16 bases between. The CDR3 loop is CASNQRSGGTEAFF. DNA for the CDR3: TGTGCCAGCAACCAAAGGTCGGGGGGCACTGAAGCTTTCTTT.

V and J are TRBV5-5 and TRBJ2-3; 15 bases fit TRBD2. Per the germline V gene, CDR1 is SGHKS and CDR2 is YYEKEE (reference sequence). The CDR3 sequence is 15 residues long. The V segment lost 6 bases and the J segment 6 bases; nucleotides outside the gene matches: 5. The CDR3 nucleotides are TGTGCCAGCACTGGGACTAGCGGGAGGAGTGATACGCAGTATTTT. Its translation is CASTGTSGRSDTQYF.

This sequence joins TRBV12-5 and TRBJ2-7, with 7 bases that match TRBD1. CDR3 size: 16 residues. The J segment lost 0 bases and the V segment lost 0 bases, leaving 5 bases of the junction unmatched. Germline CDR1 is LGHNT and CDR2 is FRNRAP. The CDR3 here is CASGLVMGQSSYEQYF. In DNA form, the CDR3 reads TGTGCTAGTGGTTTGGTTATGGGACAGAGCTCCTACGAGCAGTACTTC.

V usage is TRBV5-1 and J usage is TRBJ1-2; D not certain. CDR3 size: 13 residues. Trimming removed 2 bases from V and 2 bases from J, with 7 bases in between. The V gene's germline CDR1 is SGHRS and CDR2 YFSETQ. The CDR3 bases are TGCGCCAGCAGCTTTCCAGGAAACTATGGCTACACCTTC. This translates into CASSFPGNYGYTF. Full variable domain (rest looked up from reference TRBV5-1 and TRBJ1-2): KAGVTQTPRYLIKTRGQQVTLSCSPISGHRSVSWYQQTPGQGLQFLFEYFSETQRNKGNFPGRFSGRQFSNSRSEMNVSTLELGDSALYLCASSFPGNYGYTFGSGTRLTVV.

V is TRBV5-1 and J is TRBJ1-2; 8 bases line up with TRBD1. With 4 bases clipped from V and 8 bases from J, the junction kept 10 bases outside the gene matches. The length of the CDR3 is 14 residues. Germline CDR1 reads SGHRS; CDR2 reads YFSETQ. The CDR3 region has the DNA TGCGCCAGCAGCCGGGGAGGGGACAGGACCGGCTACACCTTC. It codes for CASSRGGDRTGYTF.

This clone was seen a single time. The J gene is TRBJ2-7, the V gene TRBV29-1, with 7 bases fitting TRBD2. J gave up 1 base and V 5 bases, and 11 bases lay outside the gene matches. Germline assignment: CDR1 SQVTM and CDR2 ANQGSEA. The CDR3 runs to 15 residues. In DNA, the CDR3 is TGCAGCGTTCTAACAAGCGGGGTCTATTCCTACGAGCAGTACTTC. Protein sequence: CSVLTSGVYSYEQYF.

This clone showed up just once. CDR3 loop: CASSLLGGGETQYF. The CDR3, as DNA: TGCGCCAGCAGCTTGCTGGGGGGCGGAGAGACCCAGTACTTC. V and J are TRBV5-1 and TRBJ2-5; tentatively, D is TRBD1 or TRBD2 (6 bases each). Germline V gene lookup returns CDR1 SGHRS and CDR2 YFSETQ. The CDR3 is 14 amino acids. V lost 1 base and J 4 bases, leaving 11 bases between the germline ends.

The chain recombines TRBV5-1 with TRBJ2-1, with TRBD1 matching over 7 bases. CDR3 size: 14 residues. The V gene's germline CDR1 is SGHRS and CDR2 YFSETQ. Trimming removed 2 bases from V and 9 bases from J; junction bases left unmatched: 8. In nucleotides, the CDR3 is TGCGCCAGCAGCTTACGTCACAGGGGTGGTGAGCAGTTCTTC. This gives the protein CASSLRHRGGEQFF. The full variable domain, in which reference TRBV5-1 and TRBJ2-1 provide the parts outside the CDR3, is KAGVTQTPRYLIKTRGQQVTLSCSPISGHRSVSWYQQTPGQGLQFLFEYFSETQRNKGNFPGRFSGRQFSNSRSEMNVSTLELGDSALYLCASSLRHRGGEQFFGPGTRLTVL.

By share, this clone ranks as medium-sized. The chain uses TRBV6-1 and TRBJ1-5, with D possibly being TRBD1 (6 bases). Trimming left V 2 bases short and J 2 bases short, with 10 bases between. The V gene's germline CDR1 is MNHNS and CDR2 SASEGT. The CDR3 spans 15 residues. CDR3 sequence: CASSEQAGGNQPQHF. The CDR3 nucleotides are TGTGCCAGCAGTGAACAGGCAGGGGGCAATCAGCCCCAGCATTTT.

CDR3 nucleotides: TGTGCCATCAGTGAAGTTTTCCCAAGCAGTGGGAATCAGCCCCAGCATTTT. The encoded protein is CAISEVFPSSGNQPQHF. The rearrangement joins TRBV10-3 to TRBJ1-5; D is unclear. Germline CDR1 and CDR2: ENHRY and SYGVKD. Trimming shortened V by 3 bases and J by 4 bases, and 19 bases separated the two germline ends. The CDR3 sequence is 17 residues long.

The chain links TRBV14 to TRBJ2-1; TRBD2 aligns across 16 bases. The germline gives CDR1 SGHDN, CDR2 FVKESK. J gave up 10 bases and V 3 bases, and 3 bases lay outside the gene matches. The CDR3 totals 15 residues. The CDR3 loop is CASSQGTSGRGEQFF. The CDR3, as DNA: TGTGCCAGCAGCCAGGGGACTAGCGGGAGGGGAGAGCAGTTCTTC.

This clone was seen only a few times. The chain combines TRBV19 with TRBJ1-2; 8 bases match TRBD1. This CDR3 has 13 residues. The germline gives CDR1 LNHDA, CDR2 SQIVND (reference sequence). V lost 3 bases, J lost 4 bases, and 1 base stayed unmatched. The CDR3 DNA reads as TGTGCCAGTAGTATGCAGGGGGCCTATGGCTACACCTTC. This codes for CASSMQGAYGYTF.

CDR3 protein: CASRSGGRETQYF. The DNA for the CDR3 is TGTGCCAGCAGGTCGGGGGGCCGAGAGACCCAGTACTTC. V gene TRBV27 combines with J gene TRBJ2-5, with a tentative D call TRBD2 (7 bases). CDR1 MNHEY and CDR2 SMNVEV come from the germline V gene (reference sequence). This CDR3 comprises 13 residues. Trimming shortened V by 6 bases and J by 4 bases, and 12 bases separated the two germline ends.